The 4 T cell receptor beta chains below come from one sample, sequenced in a study of cytotoxic CD8 clonotypes in ibrutinib-treated CLL. Assay used: immunoSEQ multiplex PCR; TCRdb lists only in-frame clones, some missing. The table includes around 310,000 clones, about 77% detected once. Sequencing was performed on PBMCs, taken before ibrutinib treatment. The receptors were gathered from a human donor with chronic lymphocytic leukemia.

CDR3 in amino acids: CSARVLTEAFF. Here the CDR3 DNA reads TGCAGTGCTAGAGTACTCACTGAAGCTTTCTTT. The chain carries TRBV20-1 and TRBJ1-1; the D is unclear. Trimming removed 1 base from V and 4 bases from J, with 4 bases in between. The CDR3 extends over 11 amino acids. The germline CDR1 and CDR2 sequences are DFQATT and SNEGSKA (reference sequence).

The V gene is TRBV30, the J gene TRBJ2-7, with D unresolved. The CDR3 contains 12 residues. The V gene lost 8 bases and the J gene lost 3 bases, with 14 bases spanning the gap. Germline CDR1 is GTSNPN and CDR2 is SVGIG (reference sequence). For the CDR3, the DNA is TGTGCCGCAAAAAAAAGGGTCTACGAGCAGTACTTC. Encoded protein: CAAKKRVYEQYF.

This chain uses TRBV30 with TRBJ2-1; 11 positions agree with TRBD2. The V segment lost 0 bases and the J segment 4 bases; nucleotides outside the gene matches: 5. The CDR3 covers 16 residues. CDR1 GTSNPN and CDR2 SVGIG come from the germline V gene (reference sequence). The CDR3 spells CAWSVPLAGGYNEQFF. CDR3 nucleotide sequence: TGTGCCTGGAGTGTTCCCCTAGCGGGGGGATACAATGAGCAGTTCTTC.

V and J are TRBV27 and TRBJ1-2; 8 bases line up with TRBD1. Germline CDR1 and CDR2: MNHEY and SMNVEV (reference sequence). The CDR3 covers 13 residues. V lost 8 bases, J lost 4 bases, and 6 bases stayed unmatched. CDR3 coding DNA: TGTGCCAGCGCATTCGGGACAGGCTATGGCTACACCTTC. It encodes CASAFGTGYGYTF.